The 20 T cell receptor beta chains presented below share a single source sample, sequenced in a study of blood T cell repertoires in COVID-19. TCRdb keeps only in-frame clones here, not all; method: immunoSEQ multiplex PCR. The table lists approximately 250,000 clones, 80% to 95% of them singletons, with more than 0.65% in the top ten. Source material: peripheral blood. These receptors all stem from a man younger than 40 with COVID-19, enrolled during active disease.

The rearrangement uses TRBV10-3 and TRBJ1-1; D gene uncertain. The CDR3 runs to 13 residues. The germline V and J ends were trimmed by 1 base and 5 bases, with 8 bases remaining between them. CDR1 and CDR2 (germline): ENHRY, SYGVKD. CDR3 bases: TGTGCCATCAGTGAGTATGTAGAAACTGAAGCTTTCTTT. Amino acid sequence: CAISEYVETEAFF.

V is TRBV24-1 and J is TRBJ2-1; 9 bases line up with TRBD2. Germline CDR1 reads KGHDR; CDR2 reads SFDVKD. J lost 1 base, V lost 4 bases, and 1 base had no gene match. The CDR3 covers 15 residues. The CDR3 spells CATSESGGSYNEQFF. DNA for the CDR3: TGTGCCACCAGTGAAAGCGGGGGGTCCTACAATGAGCAGTTCTTC.

The rearrangement uses TRBV5-5 and TRBJ1-4; perhaps TRBD1 as D (6 bases). The germline V and J ends were trimmed by 0 bases and 0 bases, with 9 bases remaining between them. The germline V gene encodes CDR1 SGHKS and CDR2 YYEKEE (reference sequence). This CDR3 is 16 amino acids long. The DNA of the CDR3 is TGTGCCAGCAGCTTGGGCAGGGGAGCAACTAATGAAAAACTGTTTTTT. This gives the protein CASSLGRGATNEKLFF.

The chain recombines TRBV9 with TRBJ2-2; D is unclear. The CDR3 contains 14 residues. From germline, CDR1 is SGDLS and CDR2 YYNGEE. The V end was cut by 0 bases, the J end by 2 bases, with 5 bases between. The CDR3 coding sequence is TGTGCCAGCAGCGTAGACAGTAACACCGGGGAGCTGTTTTTT. Amino acid sequence: CASSVDSNTGELFF.

The rearrangement links TRBV30 to TRBJ1-1, with 7 nucleotides matching TRBD1. Trimming removed 5 bases from V and 3 bases from J; junction bases left unmatched: 3. Germline V lookup: CDR1 GTSNPN, CDR2 SVGIG (reference sequence). This CDR3 comprises 12 residues. CDR3 region: CAWQGGDTEAFF. The DNA of the CDR3 is TGTGCCTGGCAGGGGGGAGACACTGAAGCTTTCTTT.

The chain has TRBV29-1 and TRBJ2-1; tentatively, D is TRBD2 (7 bases). Germline CDR1 SQVTM, CDR2 ANQGSEA. V gave up 7 bases and J gave up 5 bases, with 18 bases separating them. This CDR3 comprises 14 residues. CDR3: CSGSNGGGDNEQFF. The CDR3 nucleotides are TGCAGCGGTAGTAATGGAGGGGGGGACAATGAGCAGTTCTTC.

The genes are TRBV7-6 and TRBJ1-2, with D unresolved. Trimming shortened V by 5 bases and J by 5 bases, and 12 bases separated the two germline ends. The germline V gene encodes CDR1 SGHVS and CDR2 FNYEAQ. The CDR3 extends over 13 amino acids. The CDR3 DNA reads TGTGCCAGCAGCCCCAGTATCGGGTATGGCTACACCTTC. It codes for CASSPSIGYGYTF.

This chain connects TRBV7-6 to TRBJ2-1; no firm D call. Germline assignment: CDR1 SGHVS and CDR2 FNYEAQ. V gave up 6 bases and J gave up 0 bases, with 18 bases separating them. The length of the CDR3 is 17 residues. The CDR3 DNA follows: TGTGCCAGCAGTAACACACCAAGACGGAGCTCCTACAATGAGCAGTTCTTC. It is translated as CASSNTPRRSSYNEQFF.

The gene calls are TRBV4-1 and TRBJ1-2; a weak D match, TRBD1 (5 bases). V lost 0 bases and J lost 8, with 16 bases in between. CDR1 is MGHRA and CDR2 is YSYEKL in the germline V gene. The CDR3 extends over 15 amino acids. CDR3 sequence reads: CASSQDLGRATGYTF. The CDR3 bases are TGCGCCAGCAGCCAAGATCTTGGCAGGGCTACGGGCTACACCTTC.

The gene calls are TRBV6-5 and TRBJ1-1, with 9 bases identical to TRBD1. This CDR3 is 13 amino acids long. The V gene's germline CDR1 is MNHEY and CDR2 SVGAGI. Trimming at V came to 7 bases and at J to 8 bases, leaving 8 bases not matched to a gene. The chain's CDR3 is CASTPTGGTEAFF. CDR3 bases: TGTGCCAGCACCCCGACAGGGGGAACCGAAGCTTTCTTT.

The chain is built from TRBV13 and TRBJ1-6, with D possibly matching TRBD1 (5 bases). There are 15 residues in the CDR3. Germline CDR1 reads PRHDT; CDR2 reads FYEKMQ (reference sequence). Between the trimmed V and J ends, which lost 8 bases and 7 bases, there was a span of 18 bases. CDR3 coding DNA: TGTGCCAGCGGCCGGGAAGGGGAGGAGAATTCACCCCTCCACTTT. Its translation is CASGREGEENSPLHF.

The chain employs TRBV6-5 and TRBJ2-7, with a weak D call TRBD1 (6 bases). V dropped 4 bases and J dropped 6 bases, with 13 bases sitting between them. Germline assignment: CDR1 MNHEY and CDR2 SVGAGI. This CDR3 is built from 13 residues. The CDR3 protein is CASSSGTRGEQYF. CDR3 coding DNA: TGTGCCAGCAGTTCGGGGACAAGGGGCGAGCAGTACTTC.

The rearrangement uses TRBV10-3 and TRBJ1-1; perhaps TRBD1 as D (5 bases). The CDR3 length is 14 residues. Trimming left V 4 bases short and J 4 bases short, with 13 bases between. Germline values: CDR1 ENHRY, CDR2 SYGVKD. CDR3 protein: CAISGTAQGTEAFF. In nucleotides, the CDR3 is TGTGCCATCAGTGGAACAGCCCAGGGCACTGAAGCTTTCTTT.

The CDR3 DNA sequence: TGCGCCAGCAGCGCGCTCCACTATGACGGGGAGCTGTTTTTT. Translation: CASSALHYDGELFF. The chain joins TRBV5-1 to TRBJ2-2; D is uncertain. The ends were cut back, 4 bases at V and 7 bases at J, with 14 bases in the middle. This CDR3 region has 14 residues. Germline V CDR1 and CDR2: SGHRS, YFSETQ.

The genes are TRBV7-7 and TRBJ1-3; D unresolved. The germline V and J ends were trimmed by 5 bases and 4 bases, with 9 bases remaining between them. Germline V CDR1 and CDR2: SSHAT, FNYEAQ (reference sequence). The CDR3 extends over 13 amino acids. CDR3 amino acids: CASSEAEGNTIYF. Written as DNA, the CDR3 is TGTGCCAGCAGCGAAGCGGAGGGAAACACCATATATTTT.

The chain is built from TRBV3-1 (or the pseudogene TRBV3-2) and TRBJ1-5; D is ambiguous. The CDR3 is 15 amino acids. V was trimmed by 0 bases and J by 0 bases, leaving 6 bases between them. Germline V gives CDR1 LGHDT, CDR2 YNNKEL (reference sequence). The chain's CDR3 is CASSQERYSNQPQHF. Written as DNA, the CDR3 is TGTGCCAGCAGCCAAGAGCGGTATAGCAATCAGCCCCAGCATTTT.

J is TRBJ1-1 and V is TRBV18; tentatively, D is TRBD1 (5 bases). The V and J ends lost 4 bases and 0 bases respectively, with 12 bases between them. Germline V gives CDR1 KGHSH, CDR2 LQKENI. The CDR3 is 15 residues long. In DNA, the CDR3 is TGTGCCAGCTCACGATCGGGACTATTGAACACTGAAGCTTTCTTT. It is translated as CASSRSGLLNTEAFF. The complete variable domain, with remaining parts taken from reference TRBV18 and TRBJ1-1, reads NAGVMQNPRHLVRRRGQEARLRCSPMKGHSHVYWYRQLPEEGLKFMVYLQKENIIDESGMPKERFSAEFPKEGPSILRIQQVVRGDSAAYFCASSRSGLLNTEAFFGQGTRLTVV.

The chain employs TRBV4-1 and TRBJ1-1, with a possible D match to TRBD1 (6 bases). Germline lookup yields CDR1 MGHRA and CDR2 YSYEKL. V was trimmed by 7 bases and J by 1 base, leaving 25 bases between them. CDR3 length: 18 residues. The CDR3, as DNA: TGCGCCAGCAAAGAGGGGGGGCGCGGTATTTATGGGAACACTGAAGCTTTCTTT. Translating gives CASKEGGRGIYGNTEAFF.

This clone was seen only a few times. The V gene is TRBV6-1, the J gene TRBJ2-7; tentatively, D is TRBD2 (5 bases). Between the trimmed V and J ends, which lost 2 bases and 4 bases, there was a span of 15 bases. Germline assignment: CDR1 MNHNS and CDR2 SASEGT. The CDR3 is 15 residues long. This CDR3 reads CASSEFGSGTYEQYF. The CDR3 nucleotides read TGTGCCAGCAGTGAATTTGGCAGCGGAACTTACGAGCAGTACTTC.

DNA of the CDR3: TGCGCCAGCAGAGAAACAGGGGCGAATCAGCCCCAGCATTTT. Encoded protein: CASRETGANQPQHF. The genes are TRBV10-2 and TRBJ1-5, with TRBD1 matching over 7 bases. CDR3 size: 14 residues. Germline assignment: CDR1 WSHSY and CDR2 SAAADI. V shed 6 bases, J shed 4 bases, and the junction held 6 bases outside the gene matches.